This T cell receptor (beta chain) was identified in a study of molecular identifiers for immune sequencing clone quantification. Across the whole study: In the replicates, RNA derived from approximately 20,000 or 100,000 naive CD8 cells was divided into five parts, and four were sequenced. General study results and limits: It was shown that clones above 20 RNA copies held over 98% of effector molecules, but under 1% in naive cells.

Note on this clonotype: Its cognate antigen is unknown. A clone one base away is much larger, so this may be a read error.

TCRdb re-called the PCR reads through MiXCR, storing one row per CDR3 protein. The data show about half a million distinct CDR3 sequences, approximately 25% seen once. Input for naive CD8 libraries was about 18,000 to 1,100,000 sorted cells; the RNA fraction used was 10%, 30% or 50%. Naive CD8 T cells underwent sorting with the CD8+CD4-CCR7+CD45RA+ definition. CDR1 SEHNR and CDR2 FQNEAQ come from the germline V gene (reference sequence). This CDR3 comprises 15 residues. The chain combines TRBV7-9 with TRBJ2-7; D remains ambiguous. Sequenced input: naive CD8+ T cells from blood, with Jurkat cell RNA spiked in. Subset in this sample: FACS-sorted CD8+CD4-CCR7+CD45RA+ naive T cells. The receptor was derived from a human donor in good health. Some libraries in this study had Jurkat cell RNA spiked in. Here the CDR3 reads CASSLGTASTYGQYF. As DNA, the CDR3 is TGTGCCAGCAGCTTAGGGACCGCGTCGACCTACGGGCAGTACTTC.